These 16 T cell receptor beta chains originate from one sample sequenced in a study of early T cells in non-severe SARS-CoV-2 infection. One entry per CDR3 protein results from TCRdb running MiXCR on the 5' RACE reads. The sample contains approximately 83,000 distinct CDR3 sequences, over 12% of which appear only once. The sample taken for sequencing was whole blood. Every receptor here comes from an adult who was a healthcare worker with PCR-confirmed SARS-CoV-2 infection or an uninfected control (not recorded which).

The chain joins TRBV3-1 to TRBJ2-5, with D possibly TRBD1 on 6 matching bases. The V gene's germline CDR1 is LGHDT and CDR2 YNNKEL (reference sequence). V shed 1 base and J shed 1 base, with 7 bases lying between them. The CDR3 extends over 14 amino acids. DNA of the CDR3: TGTGCCAGCAGCCAAGGGACAGCCCAAGAGACCCAGTACTTC. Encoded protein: CASSQGTAQETQYF.

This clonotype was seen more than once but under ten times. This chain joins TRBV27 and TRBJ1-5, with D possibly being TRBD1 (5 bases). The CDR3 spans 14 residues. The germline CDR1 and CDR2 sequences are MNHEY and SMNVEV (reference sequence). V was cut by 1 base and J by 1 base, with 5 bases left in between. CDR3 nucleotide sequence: TGTGCCAGCAGTTTATGGGGGAGCAATCAGCCCCAGCATTTT. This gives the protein CASSLWGSNQPQHF.

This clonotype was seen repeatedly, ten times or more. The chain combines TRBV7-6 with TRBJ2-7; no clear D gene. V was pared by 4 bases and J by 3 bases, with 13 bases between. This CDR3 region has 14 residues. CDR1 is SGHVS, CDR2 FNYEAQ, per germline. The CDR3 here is CASSYAGVRYEQYF. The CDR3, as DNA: TGTGCCAGCAGCTACGCAGGAGTTCGCTACGAGCAGTACTTC.

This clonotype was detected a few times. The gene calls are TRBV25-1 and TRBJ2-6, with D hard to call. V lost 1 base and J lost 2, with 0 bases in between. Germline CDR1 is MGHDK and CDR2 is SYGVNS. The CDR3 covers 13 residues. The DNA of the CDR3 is TGTGCCAGCAGTGAATCTGGGGCCAACGTCCTGACTTTC. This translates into CASSESGANVLTF.

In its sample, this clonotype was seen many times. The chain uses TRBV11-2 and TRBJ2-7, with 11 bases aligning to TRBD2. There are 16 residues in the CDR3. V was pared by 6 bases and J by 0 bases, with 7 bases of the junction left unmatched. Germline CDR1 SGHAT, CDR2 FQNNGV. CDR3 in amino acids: CASRTGTSGVSYEQYF. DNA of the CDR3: TGTGCCAGCAGAACCGGGACTAGCGGAGTCTCCTACGAGCAGTACTTC.

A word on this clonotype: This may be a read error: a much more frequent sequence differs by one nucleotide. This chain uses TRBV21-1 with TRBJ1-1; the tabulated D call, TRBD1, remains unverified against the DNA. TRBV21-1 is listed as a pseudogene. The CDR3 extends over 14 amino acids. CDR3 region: CASSNGAPGTEAFF. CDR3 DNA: TGTGCCAGCAGCAATGGGGCCCCGGGCACTGAAGCTTTCTTT.

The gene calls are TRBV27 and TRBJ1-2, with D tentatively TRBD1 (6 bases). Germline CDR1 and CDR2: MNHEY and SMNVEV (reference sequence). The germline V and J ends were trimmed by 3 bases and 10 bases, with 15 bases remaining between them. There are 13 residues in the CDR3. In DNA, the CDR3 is TGTGCCAGCAGTTTTTGGGGGCGCAGGGACTACACCTTC. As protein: CASSFWGRRDYTF.

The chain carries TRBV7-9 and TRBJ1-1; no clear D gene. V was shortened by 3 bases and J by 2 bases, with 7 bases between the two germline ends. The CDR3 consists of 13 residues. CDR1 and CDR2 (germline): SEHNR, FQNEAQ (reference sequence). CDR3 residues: CASSLTINTEAFF. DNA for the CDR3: TGTGCCAGCAGCTTGACCATTAACACTGAAGCTTTCTTT.

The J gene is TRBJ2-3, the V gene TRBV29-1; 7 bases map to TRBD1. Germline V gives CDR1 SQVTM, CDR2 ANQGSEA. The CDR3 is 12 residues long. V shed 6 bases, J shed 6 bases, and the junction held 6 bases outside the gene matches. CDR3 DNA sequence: TGCAGCGTCGACGGCAGGGGGGATACGCAGTATTTT. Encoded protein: CSVDGRGDTQYF.

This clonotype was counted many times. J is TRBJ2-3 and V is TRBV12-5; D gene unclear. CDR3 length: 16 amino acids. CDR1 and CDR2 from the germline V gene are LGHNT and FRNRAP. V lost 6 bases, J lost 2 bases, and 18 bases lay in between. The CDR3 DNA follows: TGTGCTAGTGGAGCCCCCGTAGAAGCTAACACAGATACGCAGTATTTT. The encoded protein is CASGAPVEANTDTQYF.

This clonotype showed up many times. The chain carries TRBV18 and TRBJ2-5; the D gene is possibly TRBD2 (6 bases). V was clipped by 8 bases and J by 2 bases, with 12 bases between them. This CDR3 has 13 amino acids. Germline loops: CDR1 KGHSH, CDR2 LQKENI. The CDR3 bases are TGTGCCAGCAGCTTGGGACTGCAAGAGACCCAGTACTTC. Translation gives CASSLGLQETQYF.

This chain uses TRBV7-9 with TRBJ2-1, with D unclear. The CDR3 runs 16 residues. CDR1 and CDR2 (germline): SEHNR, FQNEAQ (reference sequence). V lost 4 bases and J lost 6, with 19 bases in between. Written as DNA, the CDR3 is TGTGCCAGCAGCTCCCCCCGGATAGGGCCCTCCAATGAGCAGTTCTTC. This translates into CASSSPRIGPSNEQFF. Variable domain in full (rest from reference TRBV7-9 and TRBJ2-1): DTGVSQNPRHKITKRGQNVTFRCDPISEHNRLYWYRQTLGQGPEFLTYFQNEAQLEKSRLLSDRFSAERPKGSFSTLEIQRTEQGDSAMYLCASSSPRIGPSNEQFFGPGTRLTVL.

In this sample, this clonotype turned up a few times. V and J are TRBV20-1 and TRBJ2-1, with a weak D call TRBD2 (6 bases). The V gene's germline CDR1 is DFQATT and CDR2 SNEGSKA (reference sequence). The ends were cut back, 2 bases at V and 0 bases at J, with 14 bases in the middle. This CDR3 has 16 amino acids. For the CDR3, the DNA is TGCAGTGCTAGACCCGATGGGGGGAGCTCCTACAATGAGCAGTTCTTC. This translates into CSARPDGGSSYNEQFF.

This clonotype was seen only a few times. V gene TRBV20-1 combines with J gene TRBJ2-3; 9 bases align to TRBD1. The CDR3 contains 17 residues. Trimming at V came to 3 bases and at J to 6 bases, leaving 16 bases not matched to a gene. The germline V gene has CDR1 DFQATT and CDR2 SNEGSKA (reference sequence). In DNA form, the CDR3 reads TGCAGTGCTAGCGGTGGTAGGGGACAGGGTGGTGGGGATACGCAGTATTTT. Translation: CSASGGRGQGGGDTQYF.

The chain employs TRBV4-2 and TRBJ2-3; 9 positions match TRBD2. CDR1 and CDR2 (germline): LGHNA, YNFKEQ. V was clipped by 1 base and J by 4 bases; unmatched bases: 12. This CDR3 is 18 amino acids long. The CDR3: CASSQAKSGGPLPDTQYF. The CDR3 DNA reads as TGTGCCAGCAGCCAAGCGAAGAGCGGGGGGCCTCTCCCAGATACGCAGTATTTT.

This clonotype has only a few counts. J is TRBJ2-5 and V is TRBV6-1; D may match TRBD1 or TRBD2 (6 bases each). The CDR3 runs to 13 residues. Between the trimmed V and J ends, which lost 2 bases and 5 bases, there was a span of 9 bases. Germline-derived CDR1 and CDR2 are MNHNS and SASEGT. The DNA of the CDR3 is TGTGCCAGCAGTGAATGGGGGGCGGAGACCCAGTACTTC. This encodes CASSEWGAETQYF.